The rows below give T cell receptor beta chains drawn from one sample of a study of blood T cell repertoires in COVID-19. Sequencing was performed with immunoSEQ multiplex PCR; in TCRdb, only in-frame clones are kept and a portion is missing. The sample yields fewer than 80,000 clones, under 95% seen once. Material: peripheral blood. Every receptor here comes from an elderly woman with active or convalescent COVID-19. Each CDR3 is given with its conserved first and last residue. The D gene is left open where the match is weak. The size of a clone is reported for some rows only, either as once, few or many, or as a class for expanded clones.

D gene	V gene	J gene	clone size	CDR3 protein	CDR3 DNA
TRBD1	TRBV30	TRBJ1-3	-	CAWSVRSGTGGNTIYF	TGTGCCTGGAGTGTACGATCGGGGACAGGGGGAAACACCATATATTTT
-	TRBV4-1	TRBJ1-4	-	CASSQDRELAGPRREKLFF	TGCGCCAGCAGCCAAGATCGGGAACTCGCGGGGCCGAGGAGGGAAAAACTGTTTTTT
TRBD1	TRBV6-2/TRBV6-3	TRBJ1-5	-	CASSPDRGLWPQHF	TGTGCCAGCAGCCCCGACAGGGGCTTATGGCCCCAGCATTTT
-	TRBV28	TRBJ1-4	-	CASMGAIEKLFF	TGTGCCAGCATGGGGGCGATAGAAAAACTGTTTTTT
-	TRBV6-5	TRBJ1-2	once	CASTAGRGYGYTF	TGTGCCAGCACGGCCGGCCGGGGCTATGGCTACACCTTC
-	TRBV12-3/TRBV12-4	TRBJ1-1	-	CASIPGGGEAFF	TGTGCCAGCATTCCCGGGGGGGGTGAAGCTTTCTTT
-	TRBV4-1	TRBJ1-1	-	CASTLISLGQGFTEAFF	TGCGCCAGCACCCTGATATCCCTGGGGCAGGGGTTCACTGAAGCTTTCTTT
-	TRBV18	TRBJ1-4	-	CASSPQQGGEKLFF	TGTGCCAGCTCACCACAACAAGGCGGTGAAAAACTGTTTTTT
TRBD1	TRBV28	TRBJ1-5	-	CASSLRQGDQPQHF	TGTGCCAGCAGTCTTCGACAGGGGGACCAGCCCCAGCATTTT
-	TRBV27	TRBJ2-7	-	CASSLSGQPRVYEQYF	TGTGCCAGCAGTTTATCAGGACAGCCGAGGGTCTACGAGCAGTACTTC
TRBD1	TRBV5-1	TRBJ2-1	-	CASSWGTEPYNEQFF	TGCGCCAGCAGCTGGGGGACAGAACCCTACAATGAGCAGTTCTTC
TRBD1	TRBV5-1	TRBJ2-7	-	CASRGPHRGEDEQYF	TGCGCCAGCAGAGGACCCCACAGGGGTGAGGACGAGCAGTACTTC
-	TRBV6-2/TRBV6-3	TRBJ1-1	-	CASSPGLFPMNTEAFF	TGTGCCAGCAGCCCCGGACTGTTCCCAATGAACACTGAAGCTTTCTTT
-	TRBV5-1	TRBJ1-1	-	CASRRGAMNTEAFF	TGCGCCAGCCGTCGGGGAGCAATGAACACTGAAGCTTTCTTT
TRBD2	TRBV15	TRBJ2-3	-	CATQKFILAGGLDTQYF	TGTGCCACCCAAAAATTCATACTGGCGGGGGGACTAGATACGCAGTATTTT
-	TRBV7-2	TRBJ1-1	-	CASSLDRTTSGTEAFF	TGTGCCAGCAGCTTAGACCGGACCACATCGGGAACTGAAGCTTTCTTT
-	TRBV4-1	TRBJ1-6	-	CASSQNLNSPLHF	TGCGCCAGCAGCCAAAACTTGAATTCACCCCTCCACTTT
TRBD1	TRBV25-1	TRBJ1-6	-	CASSGAGTANSPLHF	TGTGCCAGCAGTGGAGCCGGGACAGCTAATTCACCCCTCCACTTT
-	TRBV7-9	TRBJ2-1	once	CASSLAIRQGGLRYNEQFF	TGTGCCAGCAGCTTAGCCATCCGACAGGGAGGACTTCGTTACAATGAGCAGTTCTTC
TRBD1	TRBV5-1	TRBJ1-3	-	CASSYEGATGNTIYF	TGCGCCAGCAGCTATGAGGGGGCGACTGGAAACACCATATATTTT
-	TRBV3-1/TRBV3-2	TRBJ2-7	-	CASSRAGEQYF	TGTGCCAGCAGCCGGGCCGGCGAGCAGTACTTC
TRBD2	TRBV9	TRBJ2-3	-	CASSVVERGGRPDTQYF	TGTGCCAGCAGCGTAGTGGAGCGGGGGGGCCGGCCAGATACGCAGTATTTT
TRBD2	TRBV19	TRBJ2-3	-	CASSRGGTSGGARADTQYF	TGTGCCAGTTCTCGAGGCGGGACTAGCGGGGGGGCTAGGGCAGATACGCAGTATTTT
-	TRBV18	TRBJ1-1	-	CASSPQGLNTEAFF	TGTGCCAGCTCACCTCAGGGGCTAAACACTGAAGCTTTCTTT
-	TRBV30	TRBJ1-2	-	CAWSGGPAGGYTF	TGTGCCTGGTCCGGGGGACCCGCGGGAGGCTACACCTTC
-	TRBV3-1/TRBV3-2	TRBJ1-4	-	CASSQVPGCNEKLFF	TGTGCCAGCAGCCAAGTTCCGGGTTGTAACGAAAAACTGTTTTTT
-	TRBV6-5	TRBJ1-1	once	CASSWEVGNTEAFF	TGTGCCAGCAGTTGGGAGGTAGGGAACACTGAAGCTTTCTTT
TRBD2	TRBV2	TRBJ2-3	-	CASTRRRGGPDTQYF	TGTGCCAGCACCAGGCGGCGGGGGGGCCCAGATACGCAGTATTTT
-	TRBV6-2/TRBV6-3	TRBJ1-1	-	CASSNPGGVSTEAFF	TGTGCCAGCAGTAACCCTGGGGGGGTCAGCACTGAAGCTTTCTTT
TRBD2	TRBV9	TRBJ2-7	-	CASSVGSSGGIYEQYF	TGTGCCAGCAGCGTAGGGTCTAGCGGGGGGATCTACGAGCAGTACTTC
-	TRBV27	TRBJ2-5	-	CASSTYGTLETQYF	TGTGCCAGCAGCACATACGGGACATTGGAGACCCAGTACTTC
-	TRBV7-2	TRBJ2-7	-	CASSLVGSSYEQYF	TGTGCCAGCAGCTTAGTGGGGAGCTCCTACGAGCAGTACTTC
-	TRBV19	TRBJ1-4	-	CASSKAGKDPEKLFF	TGTGCCAGTAGTAAGGCGGGGAAGGACCCTGAAAAACTGTTTTTT
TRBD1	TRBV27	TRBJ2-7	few	CASSAGTDYEQYF	TGTGCCAGCAGTGCCGGGACAGACTACGAGCAGTACTTC
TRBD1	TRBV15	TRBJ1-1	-	CATSRLPGQGVTEAFF	TGTGCCACCAGCAGACTTCCGGGACAGGGGGTTACTGAAGCTTTCTTT
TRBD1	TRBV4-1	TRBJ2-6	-	CASSQEPTRGRSGANVLTF	TGCGCCAGCAGCCAGGAACCCACAAGGGGGCGCTCTGGGGCCAACGTCCTGACTTTC
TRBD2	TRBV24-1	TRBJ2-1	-	CATSFGEGMGVSEQFF	TGTGCCACCAGTTTTGGGGAGGGCATGGGCGTTAGTGAGCAGTTCTTC
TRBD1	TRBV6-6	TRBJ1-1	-	CASSPSRQGAVYTEAFF	TGTGCCAGCAGTCCAAGTCGACAGGGGGCGGTCTACACTGAAGCTTTCTTT
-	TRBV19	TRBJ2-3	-	CASSIGSLLAKHRHTDTQYF	TGTGCCAGTAGTATCGGTTCCCTGCTAGCGAAACATCGCCACACAGATACGCAGTATTTT
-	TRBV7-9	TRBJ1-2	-	CASSPPGNYGYTF	TGTGCCAGCAGCCCACCGGGGAATTATGGCTACACCTTC
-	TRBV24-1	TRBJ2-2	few	CATSGGTGELFF	TGTGCCACCAGTGGAGGCACCGGGGAGCTGTTTTTT
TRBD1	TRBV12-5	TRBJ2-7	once	CASGLPRGVKDRSTVYEQYF	TGTGCTAGTGGTTTGCCGCGAGGGGTTAAGGACAGGTCAACCGTTTACGAGCAGTACTTC
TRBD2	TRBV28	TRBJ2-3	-	CASSPGLAGGLRRSTDTQYF	TGTGCCAGCAGCCCTGGACTAGCGGGGGGGCTTAGAAGAAGCACAGATACGCAGTATTTT